The T cell receptor (beta chain) under discussion was sequenced for a study of T cell responses to AZD1222 COVID-19 vaccine. Broader study findings: Donors, mostly white British, included more females; clonal diversity was possibly underestimated. An increase in Spike-specific TCR breadth and depth was observed after two AZD1222 doses. Recipients of AZD1222 seropositive at baseline numbered only five or six.

Worth noting for this clone: The antigen is unknown.

The protocol was immunoSEQ multiplex PCR, while the TCRdb copy is restricted to in-frame clones and leaves out a portion. The repertoire holds around 120,000 clones, approximately 92% seen once, with around 1.1% in the top ten. J was trimmed by 2 bases and V by 4 bases; bases with no gene match: 6. The CDR3 length is 15 residues. CDR1 SGHTA and CDR2 FQGTGA come from the germline V gene. Second doses that came at about 4 or about 12 weeks were put together. V and J are TRBV7-3 and TRBJ2-7, with 9 bases matching TRBD1. This TCR was sampled from an adult who received the AZD1222 COVID-19 vaccine. The specimen was peripheral blood, collected 28 days after the second AZD1222 dose. CDR3 DNA: TGTGCCAGCAGCTCATCCGGGACAGGGCCCTACGAGCAGTACTTC. This encodes CASSSSGTGPYEQYF.